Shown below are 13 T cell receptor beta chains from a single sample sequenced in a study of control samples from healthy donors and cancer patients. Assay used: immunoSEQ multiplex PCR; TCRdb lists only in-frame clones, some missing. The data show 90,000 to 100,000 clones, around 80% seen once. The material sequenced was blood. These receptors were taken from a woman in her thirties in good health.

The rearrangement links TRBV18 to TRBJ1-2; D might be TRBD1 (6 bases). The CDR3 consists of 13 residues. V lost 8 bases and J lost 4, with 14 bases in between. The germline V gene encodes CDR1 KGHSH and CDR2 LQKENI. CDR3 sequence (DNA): TGTGCCAGCGGTAACAGGGCGGGCTATGGCTACACCTTC. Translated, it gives CASGNRAGYGYTF.

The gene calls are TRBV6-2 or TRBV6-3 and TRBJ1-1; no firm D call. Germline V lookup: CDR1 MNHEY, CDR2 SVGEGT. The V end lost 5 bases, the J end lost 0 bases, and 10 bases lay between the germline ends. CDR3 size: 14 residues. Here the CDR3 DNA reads TGTGCCAGCAGTCCACCGGGCTTGAACACTGAAGCTTTCTTT. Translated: CASSPPGLNTEAFF.

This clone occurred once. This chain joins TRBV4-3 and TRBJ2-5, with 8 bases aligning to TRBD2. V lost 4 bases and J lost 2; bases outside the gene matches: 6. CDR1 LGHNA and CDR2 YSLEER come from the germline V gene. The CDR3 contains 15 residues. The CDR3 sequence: CASSPGTRGQETQYF. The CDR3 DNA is TGCGCCAGCAGCCCGGGGACTAGGGGGCAAGAGACCCAGTACTTC.

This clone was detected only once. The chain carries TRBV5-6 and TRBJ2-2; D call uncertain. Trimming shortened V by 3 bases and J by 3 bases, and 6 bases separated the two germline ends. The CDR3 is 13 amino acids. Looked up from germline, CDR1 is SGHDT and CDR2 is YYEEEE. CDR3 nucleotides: TGTGCCAGCAGCTATTCATACACCGGGGAGCTGTTTTTT. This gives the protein CASSYSYTGELFF.

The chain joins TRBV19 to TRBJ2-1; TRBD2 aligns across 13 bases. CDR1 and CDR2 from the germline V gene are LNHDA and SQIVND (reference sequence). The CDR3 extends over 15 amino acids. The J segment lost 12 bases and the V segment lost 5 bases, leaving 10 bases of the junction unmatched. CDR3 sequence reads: CASSPTSGGAKGQFF. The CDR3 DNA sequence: TGTGCCAGTAGTCCCACTAGCGGGGGGGCGAAGGGGCAGTTCTTC.

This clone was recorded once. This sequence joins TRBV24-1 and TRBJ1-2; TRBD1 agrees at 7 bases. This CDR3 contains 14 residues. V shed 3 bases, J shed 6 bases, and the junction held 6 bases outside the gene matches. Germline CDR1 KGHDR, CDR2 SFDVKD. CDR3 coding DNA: TGTGCCACCAGTGATGACGACAGGGAGGATGGCTACACCTTC. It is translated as CATSDDDREDGYTF.

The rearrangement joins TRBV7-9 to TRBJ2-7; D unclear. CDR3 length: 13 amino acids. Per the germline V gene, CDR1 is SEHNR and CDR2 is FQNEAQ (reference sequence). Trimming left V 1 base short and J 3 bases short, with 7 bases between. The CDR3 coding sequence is TGTGCCAGCAGCTTAGAAGGGTTCTACGAGCAGTACTTC. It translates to CASSLEGFYEQYF.

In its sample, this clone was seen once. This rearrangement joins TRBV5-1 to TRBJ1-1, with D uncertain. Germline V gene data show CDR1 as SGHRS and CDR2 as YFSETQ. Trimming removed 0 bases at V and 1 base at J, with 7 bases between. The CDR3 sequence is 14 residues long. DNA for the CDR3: TGCGCCAGCAGCTTGGAACACGAGAACACTGAAGCTTTCTTT. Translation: CASSLEHENTEAFF.

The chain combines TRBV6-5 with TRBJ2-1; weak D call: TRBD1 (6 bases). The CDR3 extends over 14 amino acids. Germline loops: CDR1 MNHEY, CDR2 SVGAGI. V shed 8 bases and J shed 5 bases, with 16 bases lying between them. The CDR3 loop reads CASAIGGTNNEQFF. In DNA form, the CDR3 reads TGTGCCAGCGCAATAGGGGGTACGAACAATGAGCAGTTCTTC.

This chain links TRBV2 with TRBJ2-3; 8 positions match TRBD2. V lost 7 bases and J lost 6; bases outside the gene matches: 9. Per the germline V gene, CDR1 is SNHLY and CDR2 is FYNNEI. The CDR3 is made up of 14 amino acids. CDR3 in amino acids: CASNPNGRGDTQYF. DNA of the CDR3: TGTGCCAGCAACCCCAACGGGAGGGGGGATACGCAGTATTTT.

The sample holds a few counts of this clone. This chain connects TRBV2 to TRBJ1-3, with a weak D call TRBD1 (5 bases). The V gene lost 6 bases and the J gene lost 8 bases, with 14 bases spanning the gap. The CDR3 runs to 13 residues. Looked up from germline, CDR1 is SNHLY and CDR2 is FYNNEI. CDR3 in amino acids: CASSEGRVHTIYF. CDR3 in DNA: TGTGCCAGCAGCGAGGGACGAGTTCACACCATATATTTT.

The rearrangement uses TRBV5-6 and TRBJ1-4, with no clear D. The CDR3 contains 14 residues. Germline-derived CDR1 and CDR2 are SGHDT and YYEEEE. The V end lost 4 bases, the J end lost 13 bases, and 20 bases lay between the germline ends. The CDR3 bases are TGTGCCAGCAGCACTGGACTAGCGGGCGAGGGACTGTTTTTT. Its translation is CASSTGLAGEGLFF.

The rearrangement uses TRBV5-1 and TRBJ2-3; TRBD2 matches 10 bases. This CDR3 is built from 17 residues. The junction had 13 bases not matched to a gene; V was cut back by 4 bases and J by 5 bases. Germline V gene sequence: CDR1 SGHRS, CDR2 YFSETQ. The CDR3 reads CASSQRLAGLFRDTQYF. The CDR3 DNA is TGCGCCAGCAGCCAAAGACTAGCGGGTCTTTTCAGAGATACGCAGTATTTT.